A single sample is the source of the 31 T cell receptor beta chains below, sequenced in a study of cytomegalovirus exposure and HLA in healthy donors (dated by TCRdb to about 2017). Library construction relied on the immunoSEQ multiplex PCR assay. TCRdb took this table from immuneACCESS and kept in-frame rearrangements with V and J called. Such tables lack part of the clones; where checked against another copy, unresolved V genes explain under half of the gap, and the rest is unexplained. The sample table shows around 120,000 clones, and approximately 90% are seen once. The ten top clones hold 1.5% to 2% of the sample. Sequences were obtained from PBMCs. The receptors stem from a woman under 30 in good health and CMV-seronegative.

The DNA for the CDR3 is TGTGCCAGTAGTCTAGCGGGAGTCGGGGAGCTGTTTTTT. It specifies CASSLAGVGELFF. V usage is TRBV19 and J usage is TRBJ2-2; 10 bases align to TRBD2. The V segment lost 5 bases and the J segment 7 bases; nucleotides outside the gene matches: 1. The CDR3 runs to 13 residues. The germline CDR1 and CDR2 sequences are LNHDA and SQIVND (reference sequence).

The chain couples TRBV5-4 to TRBJ2-1; 8 positions agree with TRBD1. The V gene's germline CDR1 is SGHNT and CDR2 YYREEE (reference sequence). Trimming took 2 bases from V and 6 from J; bases not matched to a gene: 7. The CDR3 length is 15 residues. This CDR3 is CASSFPGGLGNEQFF. For the CDR3, the DNA is TGTGCCAGCAGCTTTCCAGGGGGCTTGGGCAATGAGCAGTTCTTC.

The genes are TRBV11-2 and TRBJ1-3; the match to TRBD1 covers 8 bases. V gave up 5 bases and J gave up 4 bases; unmatched junction bases: 4. Germline V gene data show CDR1 as SGHAT and CDR2 as FQNNGV. The CDR3 contains 14 residues. The CDR3 nucleotides are TGTGCCAGCAGCCCCCAGGGGGCCGGAAACACCATATATTTT. Translating it yields CASSPQGAGNTIYF.

The genes are TRBV19 and TRBJ1-2; 7 nucleotides match TRBD1. CDR3 size: 14 residues. Germline CDR1 is LNHDA and CDR2 is SQIVND (reference sequence). V shed 5 bases, J shed 4 bases, and the junction held 7 bases outside the gene matches. The CDR3 loop reads CASSGRGGSYGYTF. As DNA, the CDR3 is TGTGCCAGTAGTGGCAGAGGGGGCAGCTATGGCTACACCTTC.

The chain combines TRBV19 with TRBJ2-1; 8 positions agree with TRBD2. CDR3 length equals 13 residues. The V and J ends lost 6 bases and 9 bases, in that order; junction bases with no gene match: 7. Germline V gene lookup returns CDR1 LNHDA and CDR2 SQIVND (reference sequence). CDR3 loop: CASRTGTRGEQFF. The CDR3 DNA follows: TGTGCCAGTAGAACCGGGACTAGAGGTGAGCAGTTCTTC.

J is TRBJ2-7 and V is TRBV2; TRBD2 might be the D (6 bases). V was pared by 7 bases and J by 1 base, with 14 bases between. This CDR3 has 14 residues. The germline gives CDR1 SNHLY, CDR2 FYNNEI. CDR3 in amino acids: CASTSSSGSYEQYF. CDR3 DNA: TGTGCCAGCACTAGCTCCAGCGGGTCCTACGAGCAGTACTTC.

This chain joins TRBV10-1 and TRBJ2-1, with TRBD2 identical over 7 bases. Trimming at V came to 3 bases and at J to 11 bases, leaving 4 bases not matched to a gene. The CDR3 contains 12 residues. The germline V gene has CDR1 WNHNN and CDR2 SYGVQD (reference sequence). CDR3 DNA: TGCGCCAGCAGTGAAGCTAGCGGAAAGCAGTTCTTC. Residues: CASSEASGKQFF.

The chain recombines TRBV28 with TRBJ1-4; unclear D gene. The CDR3 runs 15 residues. V was trimmed by 4 bases and J by 6 bases, leaving 15 bases between them. CDR1 and CDR2 (germline): MDHEN, SYDVKM. CDR3 amino acids: CASSSLSHGDEKLFF. The CDR3 DNA follows: TGTGCCAGCAGTTCACTCAGCCACGGGGATGAAAAACTGTTTTTT.

This sequence joins TRBV4-1 and TRBJ2-3; 8 bases map to TRBD2. J was trimmed by 0 bases and V by 0 bases; bases with no gene match: 11. The CDR3 length is 19 residues. Per the germline V gene, CDR1 is MGHRA and CDR2 is YSYEKL. The CDR3 here is CASSQDFGRGATSTDTQYF. The CDR3, as DNA: TGCGCCAGCAGCCAAGATTTTGGGCGGGGGGCAACTAGCACAGATACGCAGTATTTT.

V gene TRBV5-1 combines with J gene TRBJ2-1, with 13 bases fitting TRBD2. Germline V gives CDR1 SGHRS, CDR2 YFSETQ. This CDR3 comprises 15 residues. V was pared by 4 bases and J by 4 bases, with 2 bases of the junction left unmatched. The CDR3 region has the DNA TGCGCCAGCAGCACGGGACTAGCGGGATACAATGAGCAGTTCTTC. Protein sequence: CASSTGLAGYNEQFF.

The chain joins TRBV7-3 to TRBJ1-1; no reliable D call. Per germline, CDR1 SGHTA and CDR2 FQGTGA. V was shortened by 5 bases and J by 2 bases, with 9 bases between the two germline ends. The CDR3 is made up of 13 amino acids. This CDR3 is CASSLGSNTEAFF. The DNA for the CDR3 is TGTGCCAGCAGCCTAGGGAGTAACACTGAAGCTTTCTTT.

This clone was seen just once. The V gene is TRBV7-6, the J gene TRBJ2-7; D is possibly TRBD2 (5 bases). Germline lookup yields CDR1 SGHVS and CDR2 FNYEAQ. The CDR3 length is 14 residues. Trimming pared 5 bases from V and 0 bases from J, leaving 11 bases between. Here the CDR3 reads CASSPGLHSYEQYF. The CDR3 region has the DNA TGTGCCAGCAGCCCCGGACTTCACTCCTACGAGCAGTACTTC.

The chain couples TRBV9 to TRBJ2-1, with a tentative D call TRBD2 (6 bases). The germline V gene has CDR1 SGDLS and CDR2 YYNGEE. Trimming removed 0 bases from V and 3 bases from J, with 16 bases in between. CDR3 length: 17 amino acids. Here the CDR3 DNA reads TGTGCCAGCAGCGTAGCGGGATTTGCGGGGTTCTACAATGAGCAGTTCTTC. Translating gives CASSVAGFAGFYNEQFF.

As DNA, the CDR3 is TGTGCCAGCACCTCCGGAGGGCCCCACTACGAGCAGTACTTC. Translated: CASTSGGPHYEQYF. The chain uses TRBV2 and TRBJ2-7; possibly TRBD2 for D (6 bases). Trimming took off 7 bases at V and 3 bases at J, with 16 bases between the two ends. The CDR3 has 14 residues. Germline CDR1 SNHLY, CDR2 FYNNEI.

The chain combines TRBV18 with TRBJ2-1; D remains ambiguous. V was cut by 6 bases and J by 4 bases, with 13 bases left in between. This CDR3 contains 14 residues. Germline loops: CDR1 KGHSH, CDR2 LQKENI. CDR3 in DNA: TGTGCCAGCTCCCCGCCGCCACTTTACAATGAGCAGTTCTTC. Encoded protein: CASSPPPLYNEQFF.

The chain uses TRBV2 and TRBJ2-3; TRBD2 matches at 8 bases. Germline assignment: CDR1 SNHLY and CDR2 FYNNEI. The CDR3 spans 17 residues. With V trimmed by 8 bases and J by 0 bases, 13 bases remained unmatched. The CDR3 region is CASFPYGGGTSTDTQYF. CDR3 nucleotide sequence: TGTGCCAGCTTTCCCTACGGCGGGGGGACTAGCACAGATACGCAGTATTTT.

The chain links TRBV7-9 to TRBJ2-7; TRBD2 matches 12 bases. There are 16 residues in the CDR3. V was pared by 5 bases and J by 2 bases, with 7 bases of the junction left unmatched. CDR1 is SEHNR and CDR2 is FQNEAQ in the germline V gene (reference sequence). The CDR3 DNA is TGTGCCAGCAGCGGAGAGACTAGCGGGGGTCCCTACGAGCAGTACTTC. Amino acids: CASSGETSGGPYEQYF.

This clone was seen a handful of times. The chain has TRBV9 and TRBJ1-2, with 9 bases aligning to TRBD1. The CDR3 is 14 amino acids. Germline trimming cut 3 bases from V and 8 bases from J; bases unmatched to any gene: 8. Germline CDR1 SGDLS, CDR2 YYNGEE. The CDR3 loop is CASSGQQGARGYTF. CDR3 DNA: TGTGCCAGCAGCGGTCAACAGGGGGCGCGAGGCTACACCTTC.

V gene TRBV7-3 combines with J gene TRBJ2-1; 8 positions match TRBD2. The V segment lost 2 bases and the J segment 0 bases; nucleotides outside the gene matches: 3. CDR1 and CDR2 from the germline V gene are SGHTA and FQGTGA. The CDR3 spans 16 residues. The chain's CDR3 is CASSLHSGVSYNEQFF. CDR3 coding DNA: TGTGCCAGCAGCTTACATAGCGGGGTCTCCTACAATGAGCAGTTCTTC.

The V gene is TRBV27, the J gene TRBJ1-2; D is possibly TRBD1 (6 bases). This CDR3 has 15 residues. Trimming cost V 6 bases and J 7 bases, with 21 bases left between them. Germline V gene lookup returns CDR1 MNHEY and CDR2 SMNVEV (reference sequence). CDR3 nucleotides: TGTGCCAGCAGGCCGTCATCAGGGGAATCGTTTGGCTACACCTTC. It yields the protein CASRPSSGESFGYTF.

The genes are TRBV28 and TRBJ2-5; 8 bases are shared with TRBD1. V was pared by 7 bases and J by 5 bases, with 9 bases of the junction left unmatched. CDR3 length equals 14 residues. Germline V gives CDR1 MDHEN, CDR2 SYDVKM. CDR3 residues: CASTTQGADETQYF. For the CDR3, the DNA is TGTGCCAGCACCACCCAGGGGGCCGACGAGACCCAGTACTTC.

J is TRBJ1-2 and V is TRBV10-1; TRBD1 might be the D (5 bases). V shed 2 bases and J shed 2 bases, with 9 bases lying between them. The CDR3 is 14 residues long. In germline, CDR1 is WNHNN, CDR2 SYGVQD (reference sequence). CDR3 protein: CASSEGRGNYGYTF. CDR3 nucleotide sequence: TGCGCCAGCAGTGAGGGACGGGGGAACTATGGCTACACCTTC.

This chain joins TRBV11-2 and TRBJ1-5, with D unclear. V was trimmed by 4 bases and J by 7 bases, leaving 23 bases between them. This CDR3 has 17 residues. Germline CDR1 SGHAT, CDR2 FQNNGV. The CDR3 here is CASSSRGWEVRRQPQHF. The CDR3 region has the DNA TGTGCCAGCAGCTCCCGAGGATGGGAGGTTAGGAGACAGCCCCAGCATTTT.

This chain joins TRBV10-3 and TRBJ2-5; weak D call: TRBD2 (6 bases). CDR1 ENHRY and CDR2 SYGVKD come from the germline V gene. The CDR3 length is 14 residues. The ends were cut back, 0 bases at V and 5 bases at J, with 10 bases in the middle. The CDR3 coding sequence is TGTGCCATCAGTGAGTCTTGGGGGGAGGAGACCCAGTACTTC. Translating it yields CAISESWGEETQYF.

The chain has TRBV7-6 and TRBJ2-3; tentatively, D is TRBD2 (5 bases). This CDR3 contains 18 residues. CDR1 is SGHVS, CDR2 FNYEAQ, per germline. The ends were cut back, 0 bases at V and 2 bases at J, with 18 bases in the middle. The CDR3 DNA follows: TGTGCCAGCAGCTTAGCGCAAGTCCTAGCCACCTCCACAGATACGCAGTATTTT. This sequence encodes CASSLAQVLATSTDTQYF. Full variable domain (rest looked up from reference TRBV7-6 and TRBJ2-3): GAGVSQSPRYKVTKRGQDVALRCDPISGHVSLYWYRQALGQGPEFLTYFNYEAQQDKSGLPNDRFSAERPEGSISTLTIQRTEQRDSAMYRCASSLAQVLATSTDTQYFGPGTRLTVL.

V and J are TRBV13 and TRBJ2-5; 9 bases map to TRBD1. The trim removed 5 bases at V and 5 bases at J, leaving 6 bases unmatched. Germline V gene lookup returns CDR1 PRHDT and CDR2 FYEKMQ (reference sequence). CDR3 length: 14 amino acids. The CDR3 loop reads CASSPGQGRETQYF. CDR3 bases: TGTGCCAGCAGCCCCGGACAGGGGCGGGAGACCCAGTACTTC.

The V call is TRBV6-5, the J call TRBJ1-3; D is undetermined. V was shortened by 0 bases and J by 3 bases, with 6 bases between the two germline ends. The CDR3 has 14 amino acids. Germline V gene sequence: CDR1 MNHEY, CDR2 SVGAGI. The CDR3 sequence is CASSYSLYGNTIYF. The CDR3 region has the DNA TGTGCCAGCAGTTACTCGTTATATGGAAACACCATATATTTT.

CDR3 sequence: CASTSNRGMEQFF. CDR3 bases: TGTGCCAGCACATCGAACAGGGGAATGGAGCAGTTCTTC. The chain couples TRBV28 to TRBJ2-1; the match to TRBD1 covers 7 bases. The ends lost 7 bases at V and 10 bases at J; junction bases unmatched: 10. The CDR3 is 13 amino acids. Germline values: CDR1 MDHEN, CDR2 SYDVKM.

CDR3 sequence reads: CASSYSGRAHEQYF. CDR3 DNA: TGTGCCAGCAGTTATAGCGGGAGGGCCCACGAGCAGTACTTC. The rearrangement joins TRBV6-6 to TRBJ2-7, with 11 bases fitting TRBD2. Trimming at V came to 3 bases and at J to 5 bases, leaving 3 bases not matched to a gene. The CDR3 is made up of 14 amino acids. Germline CDR1 and CDR2: MNHNY and SVGAGI (reference sequence).

The DNA of the CDR3 is TGTGCCAGCAGTTCCGGACTAGCGGGTGACTACAATGAGCAGTTCTTC. It is translated as CASSSGLAGDYNEQFF. The chain carries TRBV6-5 and TRBJ2-1; TRBD2 aligns across 11 bases. In germline, CDR1 is MNHEY, CDR2 SVGAGI. The CDR3 extends over 16 amino acids. J was trimmed by 3 bases and V by 4 bases; bases with no gene match: 5.

This clone was observed once. The chain is built from TRBV6-9 and TRBJ2-7; perhaps TRBD2 as D (5 bases). The CDR3 consists of 12 residues. Germline V lookup: CDR1 MNHGY, CDR2 SVAAGI. V shed 8 bases and J shed 6 bases, with 14 bases lying between them. The CDR3 loop reads CASASSPPEQYF. CDR3 in DNA: TGTGCCAGCGCTAGCTCCCCACCCGAGCAGTACTTC.